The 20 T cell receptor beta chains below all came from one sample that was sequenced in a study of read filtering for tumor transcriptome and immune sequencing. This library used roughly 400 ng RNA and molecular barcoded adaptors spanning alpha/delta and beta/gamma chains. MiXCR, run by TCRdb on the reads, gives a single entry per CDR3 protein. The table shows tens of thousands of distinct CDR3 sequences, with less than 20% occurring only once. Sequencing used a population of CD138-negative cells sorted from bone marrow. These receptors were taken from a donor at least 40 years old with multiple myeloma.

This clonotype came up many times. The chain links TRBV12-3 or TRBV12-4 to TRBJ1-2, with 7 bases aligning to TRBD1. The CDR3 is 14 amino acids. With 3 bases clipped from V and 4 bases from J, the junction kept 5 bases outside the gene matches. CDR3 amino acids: CASSLGGQIYGYTF. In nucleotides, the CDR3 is TGTGCCAGCAGTTTGGGGGGACAGATCTATGGCTACACCTTC.

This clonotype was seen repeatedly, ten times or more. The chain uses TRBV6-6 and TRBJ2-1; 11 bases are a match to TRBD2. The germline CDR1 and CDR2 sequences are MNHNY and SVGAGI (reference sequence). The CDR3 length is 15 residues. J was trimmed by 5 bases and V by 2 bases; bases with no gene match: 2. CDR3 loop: CASSYELAGDNEQFF. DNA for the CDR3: TGTGCCAGCAGTTACGAACTAGCGGGAGACAATGAGCAGTTCTTC.

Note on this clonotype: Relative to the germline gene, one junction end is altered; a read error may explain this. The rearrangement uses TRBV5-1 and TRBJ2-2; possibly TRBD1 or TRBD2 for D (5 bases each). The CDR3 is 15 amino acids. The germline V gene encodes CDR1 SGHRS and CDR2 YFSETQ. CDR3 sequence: CASTINGANTGELLF. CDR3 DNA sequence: TGCGCCAGCACCATAAACGGGGCCAACACCGGGGAGCTGTTGTTT.

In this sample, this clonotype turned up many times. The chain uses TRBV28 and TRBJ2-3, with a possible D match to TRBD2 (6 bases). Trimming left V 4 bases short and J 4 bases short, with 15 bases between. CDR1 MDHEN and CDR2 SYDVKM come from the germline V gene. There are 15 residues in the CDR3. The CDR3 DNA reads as TGTGCCAGCAGTTCCGGGGGACCTTACGCAGATACGCAGTATTTT. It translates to CASSSGGPYADTQYF.

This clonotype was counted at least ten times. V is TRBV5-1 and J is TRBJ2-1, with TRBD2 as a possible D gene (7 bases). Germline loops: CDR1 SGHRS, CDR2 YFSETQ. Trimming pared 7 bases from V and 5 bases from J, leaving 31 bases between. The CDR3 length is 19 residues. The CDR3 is CASRPVSVGGGWSHNEQFF. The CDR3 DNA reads TGCGCCAGCCGCCCGGTTTCCGTAGGGGGGGGCTGGAGTCACAATGAGCAGTTCTTC.

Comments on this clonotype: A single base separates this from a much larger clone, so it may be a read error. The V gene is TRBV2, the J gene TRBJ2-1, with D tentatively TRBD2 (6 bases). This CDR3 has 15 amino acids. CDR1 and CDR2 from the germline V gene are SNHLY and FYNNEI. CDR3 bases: TGTGCCGGCAGTGACATGGCGGGGAGCTACAATGAGCAGTTCTTC. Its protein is CAGSDMAGSYNEQFF.

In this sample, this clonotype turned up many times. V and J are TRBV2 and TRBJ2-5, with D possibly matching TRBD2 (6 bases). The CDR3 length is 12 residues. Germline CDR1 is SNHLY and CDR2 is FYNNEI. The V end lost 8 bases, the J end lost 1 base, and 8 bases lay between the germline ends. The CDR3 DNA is TGTGCCAGCGGGAGGTCCCAAGAGACCCAGTACTTC. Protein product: CASGRSQETQYF.

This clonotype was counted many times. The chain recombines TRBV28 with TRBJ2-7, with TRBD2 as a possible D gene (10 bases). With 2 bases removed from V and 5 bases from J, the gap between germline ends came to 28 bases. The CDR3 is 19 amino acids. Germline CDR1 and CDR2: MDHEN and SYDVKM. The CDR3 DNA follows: TGTGCCAGCAGTTTAATACAGGGGGCGGCTAGCGGGAGTCTTGACGAGCAGTACTTC. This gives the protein CASSLIQGAASGSLDEQYF.

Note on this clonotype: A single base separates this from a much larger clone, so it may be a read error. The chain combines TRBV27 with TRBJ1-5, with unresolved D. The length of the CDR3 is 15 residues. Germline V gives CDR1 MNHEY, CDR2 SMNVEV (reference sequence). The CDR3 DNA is TGTGCCAGCAGTCCGGGCCTATATAGCAATCAGCCCCCGCATTTT. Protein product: CASSPGLYSNQPPHF.

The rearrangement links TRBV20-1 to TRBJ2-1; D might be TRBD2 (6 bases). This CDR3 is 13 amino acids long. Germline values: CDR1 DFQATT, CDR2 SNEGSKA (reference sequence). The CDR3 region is CRPSSGRNNEQFF. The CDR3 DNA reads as TGCAGGCCCAGTAGCGGAAGGAACAATGAGCAGTTCTTC.

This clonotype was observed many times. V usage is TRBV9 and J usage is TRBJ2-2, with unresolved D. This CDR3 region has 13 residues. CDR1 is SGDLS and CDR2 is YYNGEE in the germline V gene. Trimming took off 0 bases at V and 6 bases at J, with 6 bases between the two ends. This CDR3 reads CASSVGRAGELFF. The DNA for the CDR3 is TGTGCCAGCAGCGTAGGTCGGGCCGGGGAGCTGTTTTTT.

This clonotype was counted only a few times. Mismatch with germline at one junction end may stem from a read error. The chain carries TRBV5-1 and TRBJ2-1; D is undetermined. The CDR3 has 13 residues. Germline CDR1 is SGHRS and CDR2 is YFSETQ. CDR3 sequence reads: CTSSLGAESEQFF. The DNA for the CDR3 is TGCACCAGCAGCCTGGGTGCGGAGTCTGAGCAGTTCTTC.

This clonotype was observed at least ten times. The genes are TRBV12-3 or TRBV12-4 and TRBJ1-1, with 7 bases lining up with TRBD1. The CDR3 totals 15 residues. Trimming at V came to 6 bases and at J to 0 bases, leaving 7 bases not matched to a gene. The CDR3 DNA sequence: TGTGCCAGCAGCAGACAGGGTCTAATGAACACTGAAGCTTTCTTT. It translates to CASSRQGLMNTEAFF.

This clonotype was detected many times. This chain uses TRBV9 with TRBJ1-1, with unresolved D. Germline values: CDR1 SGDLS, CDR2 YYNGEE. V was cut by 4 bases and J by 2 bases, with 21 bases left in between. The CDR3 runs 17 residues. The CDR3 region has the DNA TGTGCCAGCAGCCCTCTATATGGAGGGAAAGGAAACACTGAAGCTTTCTTT. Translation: CASSPLYGGKGNTEAFF.

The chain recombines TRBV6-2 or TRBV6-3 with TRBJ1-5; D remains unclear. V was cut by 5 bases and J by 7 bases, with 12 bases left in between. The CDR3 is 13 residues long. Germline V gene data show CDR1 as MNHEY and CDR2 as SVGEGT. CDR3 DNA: TGTGCCAGCAGTAAACCCAACATACAGCCCCAGCATTTT. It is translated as CASSKPNIQPQHF.

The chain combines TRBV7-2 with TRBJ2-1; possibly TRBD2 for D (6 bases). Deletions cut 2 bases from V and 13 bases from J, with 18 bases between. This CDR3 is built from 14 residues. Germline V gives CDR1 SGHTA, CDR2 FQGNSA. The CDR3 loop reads CASSLSALARVQFF. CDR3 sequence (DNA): TGTGCCAGCAGCTTAAGTGCGCTAGCGCGAGTTCAGTTCTTC.

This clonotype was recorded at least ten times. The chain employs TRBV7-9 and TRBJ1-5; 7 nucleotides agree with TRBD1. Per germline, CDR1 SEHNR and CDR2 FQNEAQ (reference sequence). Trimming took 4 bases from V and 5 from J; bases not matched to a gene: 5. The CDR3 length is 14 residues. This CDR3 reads CASSYRGSDQPQHF. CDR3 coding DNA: TGTGCCAGCAGCTACAGGGGATCGGATCAGCCCCAGCATTTT.

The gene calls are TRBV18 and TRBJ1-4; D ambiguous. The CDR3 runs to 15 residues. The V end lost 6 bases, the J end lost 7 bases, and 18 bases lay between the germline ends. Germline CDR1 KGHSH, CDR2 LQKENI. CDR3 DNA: TGTGCCAGCTCCCCGCAAGCGGGCGGCGGTGAAAAACTGTTTTTT. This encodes CASSPQAGGGEKLFF.

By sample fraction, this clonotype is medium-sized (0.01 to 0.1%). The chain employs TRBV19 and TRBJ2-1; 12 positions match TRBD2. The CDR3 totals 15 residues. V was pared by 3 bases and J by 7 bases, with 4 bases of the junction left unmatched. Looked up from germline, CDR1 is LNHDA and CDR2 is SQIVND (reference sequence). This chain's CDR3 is CASSMGLAGPNEQFF. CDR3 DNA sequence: TGTGCCAGTAGTATGGGACTAGCGGGTCCGAATGAGCAGTTCTTC.

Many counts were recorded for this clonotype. CDR3 DNA: TGCAGTGCTAGAGATGGCGTGGGGTTGGCATACAATGAGCAGTTCTTC. Amino acids: CSARDGVGLAYNEQFF. J is TRBJ2-1 and V is TRBV20-1, with D hard to call. With 0 bases removed from V and 4 bases from J, the gap between germline ends came to 16 bases. Per germline, CDR1 DFQATT and CDR2 SNEGSKA (reference sequence). The CDR3 is 16 amino acids.